What follows is one T cell receptor beta chain and its context. Its matching antigen is unknown. This sample was included in a study of CD8+CD57+ T cells in acquired aplastic anemia. The overall study: The sorted CD4+ and CD8+ cells yielded an average approximately 3 ug of DNA. Study-wide findings and caveats: Shared by patients and controls, 25 to 30 CD8+ CDR3s were abundant in patients.

Genomic DNA, the template, was used for profiling of the TCR beta VDJ and CDR3. Using its own MiXCR run on the reads, TCRdb lists one record per CDR3 protein. This table has about 120,000 distinct CDR3 sequences, 45% to 60% appearing once. By flow cytometry, patients selected for sequencing had shown an expansion of CD8+CD57+ cells. The patients all had a severe acquired aplastic anemia diagnosis. Trimming removed 4 bases at V and 4 bases at J, with 15 bases between. Germline CDR1 is SGHRS and CDR2 is YFSETQ. The CDR3 covers 15 residues. Material: sorted CD4+, CD8+, or CD8+CD57+ T cells (not recorded which) from PBMCs. The J gene is TRBJ1-5, the V gene TRBV5-1; a possible D gene is TRBD1 (5 bases). The receptor comes from a human donor with aplastic anemia. CDR3 sequence: CASSLTSGGNQPQHF. CDR3 in DNA: TGCGCCAGCAGCCTAACCTCCGGGGGAAATCAGCCCCAGCATTTT.